This TCR beta chain was sequenced for a study of OX40 agonist ivuxolimab in advanced cancers. For the study at large: The treatment was a fully human IgG2 OX40 agonist, ivuxolimab. Dose-escalation subjects each had hepatocellular carcinoma, melanoma, renal cell or head and neck cancer.

Assay: immunoSEQ multiplex PCR; the TCRdb copy retains only in-frame clones and omits some. The table includes roughly 65,000 clones, over 80% detected once. With autoimmune disease history or systemic immunosuppression, patients were excluded. Findings and caveats of the study: In general, CD8+ T cells held more expanded clones than CD4+ did, on average.

Deletions cut 7 bases from V and 8 bases from J, with 17 bases between. Germline values: CDR1 LNHDA, CDR2 SQIVND (reference sequence). The CDR3 length is 14 residues. Turning to this clone: Its antigen is undetermined.

The rearrangement joins TRBV19 to TRBJ1-4, with D uncertain. The sequences come from CD4+ or CD8+ T cells sorted from blood, collected in a trial of the OX40 agonist ivuxolimab. The source of this sequence is an adult with an advanced solid tumor such as melanoma, head and neck, liver or kidney cancer. The DNA for the CDR3 is TGTGCCAGTACCCAGTGGGGAGGAGGAGAAAAACTGTTTTTT. Amino acids: CASTQWGGGEKLFF.